These T cell receptor beta chains were read from a single sample in a study of T cell responses to AZD1222 COVID-19 vaccine. Only in-frame clones appear in the TCRdb table, and some are missing; sequencing was by immunoSEQ multiplex PCR. There are some 140,000 clones in the sample; around 90% occur only once, and 15% to 20% lies in the top ten. The source material was peripheral blood, sampled on day 0 of AZD1222 vaccination. These receptor sequences come from an adult in good health. The CDR3 runs from the conserved cysteine through the conserved F or W.

CASSAGTGYTF | TRBV9
CASEDGGNTEAFF | TRBV6-5
CASRPQLTGGGYTF | TRBV10-2
CASSPPRDTEAFF | TRBV7-9
CASSLGGGRRPLTEAFF | TRBV11-3
CASSSPIRRTSTDTQYF | TRBV28
CASSKDHSGGYTF | TRBV6-5
CASSLGTGISEQYF | TRBV5-1
CASSQELGRVNYGYTF | TRBV14
CASSPGTSGSNEQFF | TRBV3-1/TRBV3-2
CASSLRLYGYTF | TRBV28
CASSLGQGTDTQYF | TRBV13
CASSLGVGDTIYF | TRBV5-4
CASRQGVNYGYTF | TRBV5-6
CASSWGRDTSYNEQFF | TRBV19
CASSWTSGQETQYF | TRBV7-9
CASSLLGGTEAFF | TRBV7-3
CASSFTAASGGTQYF | TRBV7-2
CASSLAAGPIYGYTF | TRBV7-2
CASSLEPTTGSGYTF | TRBV5-1
CASSIGTGFGETQYF | TRBV9
CASSATRDRGKEKLFF | TRBV19
CARSPYTF | TRBV5-3
CATRTSGDFQETQYF | TRBV3-1/TRBV3-2
CASSSGGLAKNIQYF | TRBV9
CASSSQGTGGEAFF | TRBV11-3
CASSPTDRGGLQYGYTF | TRBV11-2
CASSLWDPSHNEQFF | TRBV27
CASSSGGGDHNYGYTF | TRBV18
CASSLTQTGYGYTF | TRBV19
CASSVQNYRVGNEKLFF | TRBV28
CASSLIGTDQGYTF | TRBV5-1
CASSIGGPPRETQYF | TRBV19
CASSPRGGLAGLYEQYF | TRBV7-2
CASSQVTGTGHTEAFF | TRBV7-6
CASSSTGTANEKLFF | TRBV5-6
CASSPTNTEAFF | TRBV6-2/TRBV6-3
CASSRLGTGETEAFF | TRBV7-3
CASSEGGRTPGELFF | TRBV10-1
CSCRGTDEQFF | TRBV20-1
CASSYGLAGETQYF | TRBV11-2
CASSEWGRDGEKLFF | TRBV2
CASSFFDQPQHF | TRBV7-2
CASSLGLRLAADRREQFF | TRBV13
CASSKGNSNQPQHF | TRBV5-1
CASSEGRTNYGYTF | TRBV6-1
CASSLGASGGQQETQYF | TRBV11-2
CASSLALWDRGSNTEAFF | TRBV7-8
CASSQGRGGQGHHEQYF | TRBV4-1
CASSIGSTPGNQPQHF | TRBV19
CASSLKAGPGGNTIYF | TRBV27
CASSRPGPDEAFF | TRBV5-1
CASSLAQAGQTNYGYTF | TRBV5-1
CASSLQVNQPQHF | TRBV7-2
CASSFAPPGLGTSGELFF | TRBV9